These 9 T cell receptor beta chains were sequenced from one sample in a study of blood T cell repertoires in COVID-19. Clones were sequenced by immunoSEQ multiplex PCR, and TCRdb holds only the in-frame ones, with some missing. The table lists 200,000 to 300,000 clones, roughly 76% of them singletons. Sequenced sample: peripheral blood. These receptors were collected from a woman of 80 years or more with COVID-19, enrolled during active disease.

This chain connects TRBV5-1 to TRBJ1-1, with 7 bases identical to TRBD1. Trimming cost V 5 bases and J 0 bases; bases outside gene matches: 7. Germline values: CDR1 SGHRS, CDR2 YFSETQ. The CDR3 length is 15 residues. CDR3 loop: CASRERQGLNTEAFF. The CDR3 DNA sequence: TGCGCCAGCAGGGAAAGACAGGGCTTGAACACTGAAGCTTTCTTT. The whole variable domain, filled in from reference TRBV5-1 and TRBJ1-1, reads KAGVTQTPRYLIKTRGQQVTLSCSPISGHRSVSWYQQTPGQGLQFLFEYFSETQRNKGNFPGRFSGRQFSNSRSEMNVSTLELGDSALYLCASRERQGLNTEAFFGQGTRLTVV.

This clone came up a few times. This chain links TRBV19 with TRBJ1-2; D is perhaps TRBD1 (6 bases). The CDR3 is made up of 16 amino acids. Germline V gene lookup returns CDR1 LNHDA and CDR2 SQIVND (reference sequence). V was clipped by 3 bases and J by 6 bases, with 20 bases between them. The CDR3 sequence is CASSIIRKGGADGYTF. The CDR3 coding sequence is TGTGCCAGTAGTATCATTCGAAAAGGGGGGGCGGATGGCTACACCTTC.

In DNA form, the CDR3 reads TGTGCCAGCAGTGAATCGAGTTACAATGAGCAGTTCTTC. Translating it yields CASSESSYNEQFF. V is TRBV2 and J is TRBJ2-1; D is unclear. Between the trimmed V and J ends, which lost 2 bases and 4 bases, there was a span of 6 bases. Germline CDR1 is SNHLY and CDR2 is FYNNEI. The length of the CDR3 is 13 residues.

This chain joins TRBV5-8 and TRBJ1-5, with a possible D match to TRBD1 (6 bases). The CDR3 runs 14 residues. CDR1 is SGHTS, CDR2 YDEGEE, per germline. Trimming stripped 4 bases from V and 6 bases from J, with 14 bases between. The DNA of the CDR3 is TGTGCCAGCAGCGAGGACAGTGCGCTTCAGCCCCAGCATTTT. Translating gives CASSEDSALQPQHF.

The count of this clone is one. J is TRBJ1-5 and V is TRBV24-1; 9 positions agree with TRBD1. CDR1 KGHDR and CDR2 SFDVKD come from the germline V gene. This CDR3 spans 15 amino acids. Trimming removed 4 bases from V and 7 bases from J; junction bases left unmatched: 7. The CDR3, as DNA: TGTGCCACCAGTGACCGGACAGGGGATGGGCAGCCCCAGCATTTT. This gives the protein CATSDRTGDGQPQHF.

V gene TRBV5-1 combines with J gene TRBJ2-2, with D maybe TRBD1 (5 bases). CDR3 size: 15 residues. Per the germline V gene, CDR1 is SGHRS and CDR2 is YFSETQ. Trimming removed 0 bases from V and 6 bases from J, with 12 bases in between. Here the CDR3 DNA reads TGCGCCAGCAGCTTGGGGCCCGTAGGGGCCGGGGAGCTGTTTTTT. It yields the protein CASSLGPVGAGELFF.

This chain joins TRBV2 and TRBJ2-1; a weak D match, TRBD2 (6 bases). The CDR3 is 11 amino acids. Looked up from germline, CDR1 is SNHLY and CDR2 is FYNNEI. Between the trimmed V and J ends, which lost 6 bases and 6 bases, there was a span of 6 bases. In DNA, the CDR3 is TGTGCCAGCAGGACTAGCAATGAGCAGTTCTTC. Translated, it gives CASRTSNEQFF.

CDR3 sequence reads: CASSYSIGAQSYEQYF. In DNA, the CDR3 is TGTGCCAGCAGTTACTCGATAGGGGCGCAATCCTACGAGCAGTACTTC. This rearrangement joins TRBV6-5 to TRBJ2-7, with D tentatively TRBD1 (5 bases). This CDR3 is 16 amino acids long. The V and J ends lost 0 bases and 1 base respectively, with 13 bases between them. Germline CDR1 is MNHEY and CDR2 is SVGAGI.

V gene TRBV6-5 combines with J gene TRBJ2-1; weak D call: TRBD2 (6 bases). V shed 5 bases and J shed 11 bases, with 16 bases lying between them. This CDR3 is 13 amino acids long. Germline CDR1 reads MNHEY; CDR2 reads SVGAGI. In DNA form, the CDR3 reads TGTGCCAGCAGTACCGGGACTGCGCTAAAGCAGTTCTTC. Translation gives CASSTGTALKQFF.